The 10 T cell receptor beta chains reported below all come from one sample, sequenced in a study of Graves' ophthalmopathy and Graves' hyperthyroidism. Researchers took RNA transcripts and amplified TCR beta CDR3 regions from them. HTBI primers served in a first-round RT-PCR, which a second-round multiplex PCR followed. TCRdb itself ran the multiplex PCR reads through MiXCR, one entry per CDR3 protein. The repertoire holds approximately 640,000 distinct CDR3 sequences, with more than 40% as singletons. Sequencing was carried out using peripheral blood. The receptors derive from an adult man with Graves' ophthalmopathy.

The genes are TRBV5-4 and TRBJ1-4; D uncertain. V lost 7 bases and J lost 6, with 13 bases in between. Germline lookup yields CDR1 SGHNT and CDR2 YYREEE (reference sequence). This CDR3 region has 13 residues. DNA of the CDR3: TGTGCCAGCTCACCATCTATCGATGAAAAACTGTTTTTT. Its protein is CASSPSIDEKLFF.

This clonotype appeared a few times. The V call is TRBV12-3 or TRBV12-4, the J call TRBJ2-3, with TRBD2 as a possible D gene (6 bases). This CDR3 is built from 14 residues. Trimming removed 3 bases at V and 0 bases at J, with 7 bases between. The CDR3: CASSLGLSTDTQYF. The DNA for the CDR3 is TGTGCCAGCAGTTTGGGACTGAGCACAGATACGCAGTATTTT.

CDR3 in DNA: TGCAGCGTTGGAGGGGCGGGAGCAGAGACCCAGTACTTC. This sequence encodes CSVGGAGAETQYF. The V gene is TRBV29-1, the J gene TRBJ2-5, with 7 bases that match TRBD2. Germline V gene sequence: CDR1 SQVTM, CDR2 ANQGSEA. The CDR3 has 13 residues. The trim removed 4 bases at V and 4 bases at J, leaving 6 bases unmatched.

With respect to this clonotype: The junction and the germline gene differ at one end; a read error may be behind it. The chain couples TRBV9 to TRBJ1-5; the match to TRBD1 covers 9 bases. CDR1 is SGDLS and CDR2 is YYNGEE in the germline V gene. The CDR3 is made up of 14 amino acids. CDR3 nucleotide sequence: TGTGCCAGCAGCAAACAGGGGGCGAGTCAGTCCCAGCATTTT. Amino acid sequence: CASSKQGASQSQHF.

This chain connects TRBV29-1 to TRBJ2-5, with 7 bases lining up with TRBD2. The J call may be mistaken, given a closer DNA end match to TRBJ2-1. The CDR3 length is 13 residues. Per germline, CDR1 SQVTM and CDR2 ANQGSEA. Here the CDR3 reads CSVAGLPFDEQFF. The CDR3 coding sequence is TGCAGCGTTGCGGGACTACCCTTCGATGAGCAGTTCTTC.

This clonotype was observed a handful of times. The J gene is TRBJ2-7, the V gene TRBV9; 14 nucleotides match TRBD2. Germline V gene data show CDR1 as SGDLS and CDR2 as YYNGEE. The V and J ends lost 2 bases and 1 base, in that order; junction bases with no gene match: 5. The length of the CDR3 is 17 residues. The CDR3 nucleotides read TGTGCCAGCAGCGTGGGACTAGCGGGAGTAAATTCCTACGAGCAGTACTTC. Its translation is CASSVGLAGVNSYEQYF.

The V call is TRBV10-3, the J call TRBJ1-1, with 7 positions matching TRBD1. The V and J ends lost 7 bases and 8 bases, in that order; junction bases with no gene match: 4. This CDR3 is built from 11 residues. Germline CDR1 ENHRY, CDR2 SYGVKD. DNA of the CDR3: TGTGCCATCACACAGGGGCAGGAAGCTTTCTTT. Its protein product is CAITQGQEAFF.

The V and J genes are TRBV19 and TRBJ2-1; D is possibly TRBD1 (6 bases). V was cut by 5 bases and J by 6 bases, with 11 bases left in between. Germline CDR1 and CDR2: LNHDA and SQIVND (reference sequence). The CDR3 runs 13 residues. CDR3 nucleotide sequence: TGTGCCAGTAGTGTCCAGGGGTCCAATGAGCAGTTCTTC. Translated: CASSVQGSNEQFF.

Comment on this clonotype: Mismatch with germline at one junction end may stem from a read error. The gene calls are TRBV2 and TRBJ1-5, with a weak D call TRBD1 (5 bases). CDR3 length: 13 amino acids. Per the germline V gene, CDR1 is SNHLY and CDR2 is FYNNEI. The CDR3 nucleotides are TGTGTCAGCAGTTACAGGCGGTATCAGCCCCAGCATTTT. Translating it yields CVSSYRRYQPQHF.

The chain has TRBV25-1 and TRBJ1-4; D not certain. From germline, CDR1 is MGHDK and CDR2 SYGVNS. This CDR3 is built from 14 residues. The CDR3 nucleotides read TGTGCTAGAGATCTAGTGCAGTTAGGTGAAAAACTGTTTTTT. As protein: CARDLVQLGEKLFF.